This T cell receptor (beta chain) emerged from a study of cytomegalovirus exposure and HLA in healthy donors. There are 12 residues in the CDR3. Germline assignment: CDR1 SQVTM and CDR2 ANQGSEA. V shed 4 bases and J shed 1 base, with 7 bases lying between them. PCR primers comprised 60 Vbeta and 13 Jbeta primers. This table comes from immunoSEQ multiplex PCR, and its TCRdb copy is limited to in-frame clones, with some not included. The repertoire includes over 200,000 clones, 75% to 90% of them detected once, and roughly 0.99% sits in the top ten. The sequenced sample was PBMCs. V gene TRBV29-1 combines with J gene TRBJ1-1; D is perhaps TRBD1 (5 bases). This TCR derives from a woman younger than 30 in good health and CMV-seronegative. The CDR3 nucleotides are TGCAGCGTTGCCAGGGCGAACACTGAAGCTTTCTTT. This translates into CSVARANTEAFF.